This entry concerns a single T cell receptor beta chain. This record belongs to a study of blood T cell repertoires in COVID-19. Study summary: Researchers got acute and convalescent COVID-19 samples from the United States, Italy and Spain. In each case, the material was cDNA or gDNA derived from T cells, B-cell-depleted T cells, or PBMCs.

As handled by the study authors: Amplification from reference gene primers served as the basis for estimated nucleated cell counts. Sequenced by immunoSEQ multiplex PCR; TCRdb stores in-frame clones only, minus some. The V and J calls and clone size are taken from that table; D and trimming were inferred from the DNA. Altogether over 150,000 clones are present, 65% to 90% being singletons, with the ten largest covering roughly 13%. Germline V lookup: CDR1 LGHNA, CDR2 YNFKEQ. With 1 base clipped from V and 9 bases from J, the junction kept 7 bases outside the gene matches. The CDR3 has 15 residues. This TCR was recovered from a human donor in a cohort sampled during active COVID-19. The source material was peripheral blood. The rearrangement links TRBV4-2 to TRBJ2-1, with 9 bases lining up with TRBD2. DNA of the CDR3: TGTGCCAGCAGCCAAGTCGCTAGCGGGACTCTTGAGCAGTTCTTC. Its translation is CASSQVASGTLEQFF.